Listed here are 21 T cell receptor beta chains from one sample, sequenced in a study of T-cell reconstitution after alpha-beta-depleted transplantation in children. The TCRbeta library incorporated unique molecular identifiers. Via MiXCR, TCRdb re-called the PCR reads, giving one row per CDR3 protein. The sample contains about 300,000 distinct CDR3 sequences, around 9.1% of which appear only once. The sequences come from PBMCs, collected before TCRalphabeta/CD19-depleted stem cell transplant. Receptor source: a boy younger than two with acute myeloid leukemia, due to receive a stem cell transplant.

This clonotype was recorded many times. The chain recombines TRBV7-2 with TRBJ2-7; 9 bases map to TRBD2. The germline CDR1 and CDR2 sequences are SGHTA and FQGNSA. Trimming removed 6 bases from V and 2 bases from J; junction bases left unmatched: 11. The CDR3 has 16 residues. Written as DNA, the CDR3 is TGTGCCAGCAGTTTTACCGGGACTAGCATGACCTACGAGCAGTACTTC. It codes for CASSFTGTSMTYEQYF.

This clonotype was counted at least ten times. The V call is TRBV4-3, the J call TRBJ2-5, with a possible D match to TRBD1 (6 bases). Per the germline V gene, CDR1 is LGHNA and CDR2 is YSLEER. This CDR3 is 15 amino acids long. With 0 bases removed from V and 1 base from J, the gap between germline ends came to 9 bases. CDR3 residues: CASSQDLRGQETQYF. In DNA, the CDR3 is TGCGCCAGCAGCCAAGACCTCAGGGGCCAAGAGACCCAGTACTTC.

Comments on this clonotype: A clone one base away is much larger, so this may be a read error. The CDR3: CASSTGTGHHNEQFF. CDR3 sequence (DNA): TGTGCCAGCAGTACCGGGACAGGTCACCACAATGAGCAGTTCTTC. The rearrangement joins TRBV28 to TRBJ2-1, with 8 bases lining up with TRBD1. The junction had 8 bases not matched to a gene; V was cut back by 5 bases and J by 5 bases. CDR3 length equals 15 residues. CDR1 and CDR2 (germline): MDHEN, SYDVKM.

V usage is TRBV5-4 and J usage is TRBJ2-1; tentatively, D is TRBD1 (6 bases). Germline CDR1 reads SGHNT; CDR2 reads YYREEE (reference sequence). The CDR3 runs to 13 residues. The V end was cut by 1 base, the J end by 6 bases, with 8 bases between. In DNA form, the CDR3 reads TGTGCCAGCAGCTTGCAGGGGATCAATGAGCAGTTCTTC. Translating it yields CASSLQGINEQFF.

This clonotype has at least ten counts. This rearrangement joins TRBV28 to TRBJ2-7; tentatively, D is TRBD1 or TRBD2 (6 bases each). The CDR3 is 15 residues long. The germline gives CDR1 MDHEN, CDR2 SYDVKM. Trimming stripped 5 bases from V and 4 bases from J, with 18 bases between. The CDR3 region is CASSVRGDGAYEQYF. Written as DNA, the CDR3 is TGTGCCAGCAGTGTAAGGGGGGATGGGGCTTACGAGCAGTACTTC.

This clonotype has at least ten counts. V gene TRBV5-1 combines with J gene TRBJ2-3; 7 nucleotides agree with TRBD1. The CDR3 covers 12 residues. V shed 7 bases, J shed 4 bases, and the junction held 3 bases outside the gene matches. Looked up from germline, CDR1 is SGHRS and CDR2 is YFSETQ. CDR3 residues: CASRQGADTQYF. In nucleotides, the CDR3 is TGCGCCAGCCGACAGGGAGCAGATACGCAGTATTTT.

This clonotype was counted ten times or more. V and J are TRBV7-2 and TRBJ1-1; D unclear. The CDR3 has 15 amino acids. The V gene's germline CDR1 is SGHTA and CDR2 FQGNSA. V dropped 3 bases and J dropped 4 bases, with 15 bases sitting between them. The CDR3 coding sequence is TGTGCCAGCAGCTTCTCAATTCTACGGAGCACTGAAGCTTTCTTT. Encoded protein: CASSFSILRSTEAFF.

This clonotype was detected many times. The chain links TRBV28 to TRBJ2-7; no firm D call. With 8 bases removed from V and 0 bases from J, the gap between germline ends came to 11 bases. Germline V CDR1 and CDR2: MDHEN, SYDVKM. CDR3 length: 13 amino acids. The CDR3, as DNA: TGTGCCAGCTGGGCAACGAGCTCCTACGAGCAGTACTTC. Protein sequence: CASWATSSYEQYF.

The sample holds a few counts of this clonotype. The genes are TRBV10-3 and TRBJ2-7, with D perhaps TRBD1 (6 bases). Deletions cut 5 bases from V and 6 bases from J, with 11 bases between. Germline V CDR1 and CDR2: ENHRY, SYGVKD. This CDR3 is built from 12 residues. The CDR3 sequence: CAISPTGLEQYF. Here the CDR3 DNA reads TGTGCCATCAGTCCAACAGGGCTCGAGCAGTACTTC.

This clonotype was counted at least ten times. The chain is built from TRBV4-1 and TRBJ2-1; tentatively, D is TRBD1 or TRBD2 (6 bases each). This CDR3 is 14 amino acids long. Trimming took off 6 bases at V and 1 base at J, with 10 bases between the two ends. Germline CDR1 and CDR2: MGHRA and YSYEKL. This CDR3 is CASRGGGSYNEQFF. The CDR3 region has the DNA TGCGCCAGCAGGGGGGGCGGGTCCTACAATGAGCAGTTCTTC.

This clonotype was recorded at least ten times. The V gene is TRBV5-6, the J gene TRBJ2-4; D perhaps matches TRBD1 (6 bases). The germline CDR1 and CDR2 sequences are SGHDT and YYEEEE. The V end was cut by 0 bases, the J end by 4 bases, with 8 bases between. This CDR3 is 14 amino acids long. The CDR3 protein is CASSLGQGKNIQYF. CDR3 sequence (DNA): TGTGCCAGCAGCTTGGGCCAGGGGAAAAACATTCAGTACTTC.

This clonotype was observed at least ten times. V is TRBV7-2 and J is TRBJ2-5; weak D call: TRBD2 (7 bases). Trimming left V 1 base short and J 2 bases short, with 11 bases between. The CDR3 consists of 15 residues. Germline-derived CDR1 and CDR2 are SGHTA and FQGNSA. CDR3 DNA: TGTGCCAGCAGCTTAGGACGGGGGGCACAAGAGACCCAGTACTTC. This translates into CASSLGRGAQETQYF.

This clonotype was recorded at least ten times. V is TRBV23-1 and J is TRBJ2-3, with a possible D match to TRBD1 (5 bases). TRBV23-1 is an ORF, with its function uncertain. The V and J ends lost 0 bases and 2 bases respectively, with 12 bases between them. CDR3 size: 16 residues. CDR3 protein: CASSQSGQALTDTQYF. For the CDR3, the DNA is TGCGCCAGCAGTCAATCAGGACAAGCACTCACAGATACGCAGTATTTT.

This clonotype was counted ten times or more. The rearrangement links TRBV29-1 to TRBJ2-5; D may match TRBD1 or TRBD2 (5 bases each). This CDR3 region has 14 residues. The V end lost 5 bases, the J end lost 4 bases, and 17 bases lay between the germline ends. The germline gives CDR1 SQVTM, CDR2 ANQGSEA. CDR3: CSVRGRRKGETQYF. The CDR3 coding sequence is TGCAGCGTTCGGGGACGGAGAAAGGGAGAGACCCAGTACTTC.

This clonotype came up many times. The CDR3 coding sequence is TGCAGTGCTAGAGATAAGGCCCGTCCGGACACTGAAGCTTTCTTT. Encoded protein: CSARDKARPDTEAFF. This chain connects TRBV20-1 to TRBJ1-1; no reliable D call. The V end was cut by 0 bases, the J end by 3 bases, with 14 bases between. Germline loops: CDR1 DFQATT, CDR2 SNEGSKA (reference sequence). The CDR3 is 15 residues long.

A remark on this clonotype: This may be a read error: a much more frequent sequence differs by one nucleotide. The chain combines TRBV5-1 with TRBJ2-5, with D uncertain. V gave up 0 bases and J gave up 0 bases, with 6 bases separating them. This CDR3 has 14 residues. Germline CDR1 and CDR2: SGHRS and YFSETQ. The CDR3 DNA reads as TGCGCCAGCAGCTTGGGGACCTACCAAGAGACCCAGTACTTC. It encodes CASSLGTYQETQYF.

This chain uses TRBV7-1 with TRBJ1-4; a possible D gene is TRBD1 (5 bases). TRBV7-1 is an ORF, with its function uncertain. The ends were cut back, 3 bases at V and 0 bases at J, with 29 bases in the middle. The CDR3 is 22 residues long. The CDR3 sequence: CASSSALEWRTRGTATNEKLFF. The CDR3, as DNA: TGTGCCAGCAGCTCCGCCTTGGAGTGGCGGACTAGGGGTACTGCAACTAATGAAAAACTGTTTTTT.

The sample holds a few counts of this clonotype. The chain employs TRBV12-3 or TRBV12-4 and TRBJ2-7, with D maybe TRBD1 (5 bases). CDR3 length: 15 residues. Trimming shortened V by 3 bases and J by 2 bases, and 14 bases separated the two germline ends. Here the CDR3 DNA reads TGTGCCAGCAGTTTTCAGGACATAGGCCCCTACGAGCAGTACTTC. Translated: CASSFQDIGPYEQYF.

The chain carries TRBV18 and TRBJ2-4; 7 nucleotides match TRBD1. The V and J ends lost 3 bases and 3 bases, in that order; junction bases with no gene match: 11. Per germline, CDR1 KGHSH and CDR2 LQKENI. CDR3 size: 17 residues. The CDR3 DNA sequence: TGTGCCAGCTCACCCGACAGGGAAGGATTAGGCAAAAACATTCAGTACTTC. This translates into CASSPDREGLGKNIQYF.

The chain is built from TRBV7-2 and TRBJ1-3; no reliable D call. The V end was cut by 1 base, the J end by 4 bases, with 14 bases between. The CDR3 is 16 residues long. Germline V gene sequence: CDR1 SGHTA, CDR2 FQGNSA. CDR3 sequence reads: CASSLVRTMGGNTIYF. DNA of the CDR3: TGTGCCAGCAGCTTAGTCAGGACCATGGGAGGAAACACCATATATTTT.

This clonotype is labeled as medium-sized. J is TRBJ2-7 and V is TRBV5-1; D remains ambiguous. Germline V lookup: CDR1 SGHRS, CDR2 YFSETQ. Trimming left V 0 bases short and J 4 bases short, with 8 bases between. This CDR3 is built from 13 residues. The CDR3 loop is CASSLEATYEQYF. DNA of the CDR3: TGCGCCAGCAGCTTGGAAGCAACATACGAGCAGTACTTC. Using reference TRBV5-1 and TRBJ2-7 for the parts outside the CDR3, the full variable domain is KAGVTQTPRYLIKTRGQQVTLSCSPISGHRSVSWYQQTPGQGLQFLFEYFSETQRNKGNFPGRFSGRQFSNSRSEMNVSTLELGDSALYLCASSLEATYEQYFGPGTRLTVT.